The table lists the clone carrying this T cell receptor beta chain with many counts. This sample stems from a study of regulatory T cells in long-lasting Graves disease. The CDR3 spans 15 residues. Germline V lookup: CDR1 SGHRS, CDR2 YFSETQ. Trimming left V 0 bases short and J 1 base short, with 10 bases between. With iRepertoire HTBI primers and Arm-PCR of CDR3 regions, TCR beta libraries were built. TCRdb passed the multiplex PCR reads through MiXCR, listing each CDR3 protein once. The sample carries roughly 380,000 distinct CDR3 sequences, roughly a sixth recorded once. Time point indicated: newly diagnosed GD, antithyroid drugs for less than 3 months. RNA from PBMCs was the source of the TCR library. A blood draw put about 10 milliliters of peripheral blood into EDTA tubes.

This sequence joins TRBV5-1 and TRBJ2-5; tentative D call: TRBD1 (7 bases). The receptor was isolated from a female donor with Graves disease. The sample consisted of peripheral blood mononuclear cells (PBMCs), taken at new diagnosis, from a patient treated with antithyroid drugs. This chain's CDR3 is CASSLGRGPQETQYF. The DNA of the CDR3 is TGCGCCAGCAGCTTGGGGAGGGGGCCCCAAGAGACCCAGTACTTC.